These 18 T cell receptor beta chains were all obtained from the same sample, sequenced in a study of vaccination effects on CD4 cells after COVID-19. The ViraFEST assay expanded antigen-specific CD4+ T cells with viral peptide pools before sequencing. Isolation of CD4+ T cells took place after 10 days of culture. BNT162b2 vaccine or mRNA-1273 vaccine was given to participants in two doses. No antigens are known for them. Profiling relied on immunoSEQ multiplex PCR, and the TCRdb table lists in-frame clones only, not all of them. Of roughly 70,000 clones in the sample, 76% were seen once. Here the sequenced sample was CD4+ T cells from PBMCs cultured with HCoV-OC43 spike peptides, taken after COVID-19 vaccination. Noted subset: HCoV-OC43 spike overlapping peptide pool stimulation. The receptors originated from a human donor who received a COVID-19 vaccine.

V usage is TRBV2 and J usage is TRBJ2-2; 10 bases agree with TRBD1. V lost 5 bases and J lost 4; bases outside the gene matches: 4. The CDR3 totals 15 residues. The germline CDR1 and CDR2 sequences are SNHLY and FYNNEI. CDR3 region: CASSSGQGPTGELFF. The CDR3, as DNA: TGTGCCAGCAGTTCGGGACAGGGGCCCACCGGGGAGCTGTTTTTT.

This clone occurred once. The V gene is TRBV19, the J gene TRBJ1-5; D remains unclear. Trimming removed 7 bases at V and 0 bases at J, with 13 bases between. CDR3 length equals 15 residues. From germline, CDR1 is LNHDA and CDR2 SQIVND (reference sequence). The CDR3 nucleotides read TGTGCCAGTACCCAAGATGGTCCTAGCAATCAGCCCCAGCATTTT. This codes for CASTQDGPSNQPQHF. The full variable domain, its missing parts supplied by reference TRBV19 and TRBJ1-5, is DGGITQSPKYLFRKEGQNVTLSCEQNLNHDAMYWYRQDPGQGLRLIYYSQIVNDFQKGDIAEGYSVSREKKESFPLTVTSAQKNPTAFYLCASTQDGPSNQPQHFGDGTRLSIL.

This chain connects TRBV7-2 to TRBJ1-1; D remains ambiguous. Between the trimmed V and J ends, which lost 0 bases and 4 bases, there was a span of 9 bases. There are 14 residues in the CDR3. Germline CDR1 is SGHTA and CDR2 is FQGNSA. The CDR3 bases are TGTGCCAGCAGCTTAGCTGAGGGATTCACTGAAGCTTTCTTT. This translates into CASSLAEGFTEAFF. Based on the CDR3 plus reference TRBV7-2 and TRBJ1-1, the full variable domain is GAGVSQSPSNKVTEKGKDVELRCDPISGHTALYWYRQSLGQGLEFLIYFQGNSAPDKSGLPSDRFSAERTGGSVSTLTIQRTQQEDSAVYLCASSLAEGFTEAFFGQGTRLTVV.

This clone was recorded a few times. V gene TRBV10-3 combines with J gene TRBJ1-1, with D possibly TRBD1 on 6 matching bases. The CDR3 runs 12 residues. V was cut by 8 bases and J by 4 bases, with 11 bases left in between. The germline V gene has CDR1 ENHRY and CDR2 SYGVKD. The CDR3 here is CAIAGVATEAFF. For the CDR3, the DNA is TGTGCCATCGCAGGGGTGGCCACTGAAGCTTTCTTT.

The rearrangement links TRBV7-2 to TRBJ1-3; D ambiguous. V shed 4 bases and J shed 4 bases, with 11 bases lying between them. Per germline, CDR1 SGHTA and CDR2 FQGNSA. This CDR3 has 14 residues. CDR3 sequence: CASSYDSIGNTIYF. DNA of the CDR3: TGTGCCAGCAGCTATGATAGTATCGGAAACACCATATATTTT.

This chain connects TRBV24-1 to TRBJ1-5, with D maybe TRBD1 (6 bases). The CDR3 length is 12 residues. The V gene's germline CDR1 is KGHDR and CDR2 SFDVKD. The ends were cut back, 4 bases at V and 6 bases at J, with 6 bases in the middle. Here the CDR3 DNA reads TGTGCCACCAGTGAGGGGGCTCAGCCCCAGCATTTT. It codes for CATSEGAQPQHF.

Here the CDR3 reads CASSPTGGSTEAFF. The CDR3 DNA sequence: TGTGCCAGCTCACCAACGGGGGGGTCCACTGAAGCTTTCTTT. This chain connects TRBV18 to TRBJ1-1, with D possibly matching TRBD1 (5 bases). V was cut by 2 bases and J by 4 bases, with 11 bases left in between. Looked up from germline, CDR1 is KGHSH and CDR2 is LQKENI. The CDR3 covers 14 residues.

The rearrangement links TRBV18 to TRBJ2-5; tentatively, D is TRBD2 (6 bases). CDR3 length equals 13 residues. V was trimmed by 5 bases and J by 5 bases, leaving 12 bases between them. Germline CDR1 is KGHSH and CDR2 is LQKENI. CDR3 coding DNA: TGTGCCAGCTCATCGCGGGGCCAGGAGACCCAGTACTTC. It encodes CASSSRGQETQYF. Filled out from reference TRBV18 and TRBJ2-5, the complete variable domain reads NAGVMQNPRHLVRRRGQEARLRCSPMKGHSHVYWYRQLPEEGLKFMVYLQKENIIDESGMPKERFSAEFPKEGPSILRIQQVVRGDSAAYFCASSSRGQETQYFGPGTRLLVL.

The chain combines TRBV5-1 with TRBJ1-2; D uncertain. The germline V gene has CDR1 SGHRS and CDR2 YFSETQ. CDR3 size: 15 residues. With 0 bases removed from V and 0 bases from J, the gap between germline ends came to 9 bases. As DNA, the CDR3 is TGCGCCAGCAGCTTGGGTCAGCCTACTAACTATGGCTACACCTTC. Protein: CASSLGQPTNYGYTF. Looking up the rest from reference TRBV5-1 and TRBJ1-2 gives the full variable domain: KAGVTQTPRYLIKTRGQQVTLSCSPISGHRSVSWYQQTPGQGLQFLFEYFSETQRNKGNFPGRFSGRQFSNSRSEMNVSTLELGDSALYLCASSLGQPTNYGYTFGSGTRLTVV.

The chain joins TRBV18 to TRBJ1-2; D possibly corresponds to TRBD1 (6 bases). The V and J ends lost 2 bases and 3 bases respectively, with 7 bases between them. This CDR3 has 13 amino acids. Germline V lookup: CDR1 KGHSH, CDR2 LQKENI. DNA of the CDR3: TGTGCCAGCTCACCATCAGGGGACTATGGCTACACCTTC. Its translation is CASSPSGDYGYTF. Drawing the rest from reference TRBV18 and TRBJ1-2, the complete variable domain is NAGVMQNPRHLVRRRGQEARLRCSPMKGHSHVYWYRQLPEEGLKFMVYLQKENIIDESGMPKERFSAEFPKEGPSILRIQQVVRGDSAAYFCASSPSGDYGYTFGSGTRLTVV.

This clone was recorded a few times. The chain employs TRBV30 and TRBJ1-3; no definite D call. Between the trimmed V and J ends, which lost 2 bases and 4 bases, there was a span of 3 bases. Germline CDR1 reads GTSNPN; CDR2 reads SVGIG (reference sequence). The CDR3 totals 11 residues. The CDR3 is CAWSYGNTIYF. The CDR3 nucleotides are TGTGCCTGGAGTTACGGAAACACCATATATTTT.

The rearrangement joins TRBV6-6 to TRBJ1-2; tentatively, D is TRBD1 (6 bases). Trimming took off 3 bases at V and 2 bases at J, with 10 bases between the two ends. The CDR3 is made up of 14 amino acids. Germline CDR1 is MNHNY and CDR2 is SVGAGI (reference sequence). This CDR3 is CASSYNDRNYGYTF. The CDR3 nucleotides read TGTGCCAGCAGTTATAACGACAGGAACTATGGCTACACCTTC.

This chain joins TRBV5-1 and TRBJ2-3; TRBD2 matches at 11 bases. Germline-derived CDR1 and CDR2 are SGHRS and YFSETQ. The junction had 8 bases not matched to a gene; V was cut back by 0 bases and J by 2 bases. The CDR3 consists of 18 residues. In DNA, the CDR3 is TGCGCCAGCAGCTTGGAGCATCTAGCGGGGGGACCCACAGATACGCAGTATTTT. It yields the protein CASSLEHLAGGPTDTQYF.

This chain connects TRBV7-3 to TRBJ2-1, with TRBD1 matching over 8 bases. With 1 base clipped from V and 9 bases from J, the junction kept 11 bases outside the gene matches. The CDR3 totals 16 residues. From germline, CDR1 is SGHTA and CDR2 FQGTGA. The DNA for the CDR3 is TGTGCCAGCAGCTTAAAGTCCCGGACAGGGTCTCCTGAGCAGTTCTTC. It is translated as CASSLKSRTGSPEQFF.

The CDR3 DNA sequence: TGTGCCAGCAGTCGGACAGGGGCCGGCAATGAAAAACTGTTTTTT. Amino acid sequence: CASSRTGAGNEKLFF. The chain couples TRBV6-4 to TRBJ1-4; 9 bases agree with TRBD1. The germline CDR1 and CDR2 sequences are MRHNA and SNTAGT. The CDR3 has 15 amino acids. With 5 bases clipped from V and 5 bases from J, the junction kept 6 bases outside the gene matches.

V is TRBV11-3 and J is TRBJ2-1; no definite D call. Trimming left V 1 base short and J 4 bases short, with 8 bases between. The CDR3 has 14 amino acids. Per germline, CDR1 SGHNT and CDR2 YENEEA. The CDR3 region is CASSLVGQYNEQFF. CDR3 bases: TGTGCCAGCAGCTTAGTAGGGCAGTACAATGAGCAGTTCTTC.

The gene calls are TRBV2 and TRBJ1-2; perhaps TRBD1 as D (5 bases). CDR1 SNHLY and CDR2 FYNNEI come from the germline V gene. CDR3 length: 13 residues. The V gene lost 5 bases and the J gene lost 1 base, with 8 bases spanning the gap. CDR3 bases: TGTGCCAGCAGTTTTAGGGGTAACTATGGCTACACCTTC. Its translation: CASSFRGNYGYTF.

This clone was observed a single time. This chain connects TRBV3-1 (or the pseudogene TRBV3-2) to TRBJ2-1; TRBD2 agrees at 9 bases. After removal of 4 bases from V and 4 bases from J, the junction contained 8 bases not matched to a gene. CDR1 is LGHDT and CDR2 is YNNKEL in the germline V gene (reference sequence). The CDR3 is 16 residues long. The CDR3 region is CASSPYSGGIYNEQFF. For the CDR3, the DNA is TGTGCCAGCAGCCCGTACAGCGGGGGGATTTACAATGAGCAGTTCTTC.